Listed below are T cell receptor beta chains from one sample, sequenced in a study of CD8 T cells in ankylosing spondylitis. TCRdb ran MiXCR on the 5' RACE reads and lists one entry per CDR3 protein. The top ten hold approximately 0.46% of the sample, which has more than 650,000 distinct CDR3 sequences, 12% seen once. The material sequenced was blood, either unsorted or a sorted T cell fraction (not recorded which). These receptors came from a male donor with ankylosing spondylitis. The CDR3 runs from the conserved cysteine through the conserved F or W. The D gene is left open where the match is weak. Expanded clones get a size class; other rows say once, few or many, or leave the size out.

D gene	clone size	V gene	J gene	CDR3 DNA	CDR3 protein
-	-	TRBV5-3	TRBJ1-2	TGTGCCAGGGGCTTCGGAGACTATGGCTACACCTTC	CARGFGDYGYTF
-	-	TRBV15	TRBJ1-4	TGTGCCACCAGCAGTGACAGGACAACTAATGAAAAACTGTTTTTT	CATSSDRTTNEKLFF
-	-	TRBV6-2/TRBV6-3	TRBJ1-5	TGTGCCAGCAGGCGCACCAGCGGCAATCAGCCCCAGCATTTT	CASRRTSGNQPQHF
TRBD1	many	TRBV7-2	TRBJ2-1	TGTGCCAGCAGCTTAGTAGCCGGACAGGGGCACTACAATGAGCAGTTCTTC	CASSLVAGQGHYNEQFF
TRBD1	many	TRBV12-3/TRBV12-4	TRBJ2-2	TGTGCCAGCAGTACACAGGGGGTTACCGGGGAGCTGTTTTTT	CASSTQGVTGELFF
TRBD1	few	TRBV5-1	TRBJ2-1	TGCGCCAGCAGCCAACTGACAGGGGCAACCTACAATGAGCAGTTCTTC	CASSQLTGATYNEQFF
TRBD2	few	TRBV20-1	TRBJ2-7	TGCAGTGCTAGGGCGGGACTAGCGGGGCCGAAGTACGAGCAGTACTTC	CSARAGLAGPKYEQYF
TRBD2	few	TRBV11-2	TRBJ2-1	TGTGCCAGCCGTCGTAGTAGCGGGGAGTATAATGAGCAGTTCTTC	CASRRSSGEYNEQFF
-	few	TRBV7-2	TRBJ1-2	TGTGCCAGCAGCTTATGGATCTCGAATGGCTACACCTTC	CASSLWISNGYTF
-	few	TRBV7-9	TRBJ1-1	TGTGCCGGGGGGAAAGGAATGAACACTGAAGCTTTCTTT	CAGGKGMNTEAFF
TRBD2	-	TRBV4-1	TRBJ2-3	TGCGCCAGCAGCCAGGGACTAGCGGTATCCACAGATACGCAGTATTTT	CASSQGLAVSTDTQYF
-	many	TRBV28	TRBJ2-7	TGTGCCAGCAGTTTCCGAGAGCAGTACTTC	CASSFREQYF
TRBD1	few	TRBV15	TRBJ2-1	TGTGCCACCAGCAAATTGGGACAGGGGGCGAAGGAGCAGTTCTTC	CATSKLGQGAKEQFF
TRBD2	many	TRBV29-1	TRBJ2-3	TGCAGCGTTGAGGGTTTTAGCGGGAGCACAGATACGCAGTATTTT	CSVEGFSGSTDTQYF
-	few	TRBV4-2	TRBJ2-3	TGTGCCAGCAGGTCCCGGGTTGATCTGAGCACAGATACGCAGTATTTT	CASRSRVDLSTDTQYF
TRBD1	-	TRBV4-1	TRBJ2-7	TGCGCCAGCAGCCCCACGGGACAGGGCTCCTACGAGCAGTACTTC	CASSPTGQGSYEQYF
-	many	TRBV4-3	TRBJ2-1	TGCGCCAGCAGCCAAGATCGCAGGACCGGTGGGCAGTTCTTC	CASSQDRRTGGQFF
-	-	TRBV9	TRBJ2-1	TGTGCCAGCAGCTTTAGGGTCGACCTGGGGAATGAGCAGTTCTTC	CASSFRVDLGNEQFF
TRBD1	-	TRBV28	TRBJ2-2	TGTGCCAGCAGTTTATTGACAGGGGGAGGGACCGGGGAGCTGTTTTTT	CASSLLTGGGTGELFF
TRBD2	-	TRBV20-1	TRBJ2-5	TGCAGTGCTAGTCCGGGACTAGAGGAGACCCAGTACTTC	CSASPGLEETQYF
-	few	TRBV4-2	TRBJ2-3	TGTGCCAGCAGCCAACTTTCGGGGGATTGGAGCACAGATACGCAGTATTTT	CASSQLSGDWSTDTQYF
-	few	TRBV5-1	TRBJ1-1	TGCGCCAGCAGCCCCCGGACAGACCGTTACACTGAAGCTTTCTTT	CASSPRTDRYTEAFF
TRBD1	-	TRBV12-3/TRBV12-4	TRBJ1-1	TGTGCCGGCAGTTTTAATGGACAGGGGACTGAAGCTTTCTTT	CAGSFNGQGTEAFF
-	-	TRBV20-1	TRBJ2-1	TGCAGTGCCGTCCGAGGCGTTCAGTTCTTC	CSAVRGVQFF
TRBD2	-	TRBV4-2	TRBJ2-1	TGTGCCAGCAGCCAAGACGGGACTAGCGGGAGGGATGAGCAGTTCTTC	CASSQDGTSGRDEQFF
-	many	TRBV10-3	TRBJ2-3	TGTGCCATCAGTGCCCGGGACTTACAAGATACGCAGTATTTT	CAISARDLQDTQYF
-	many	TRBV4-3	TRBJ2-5	TGCGCCAGCAGCCAAGCTGCGGGAAGAGGGGACCAAGAGACCCAGTACTTC	CASSQAAGRGDQETQYF
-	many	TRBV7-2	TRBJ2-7	TGTGCCAGCAGCTTTGGGACGGTTACCTACGAGCAGTACTTC	CASSFGTVTYEQYF
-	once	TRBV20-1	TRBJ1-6	TGCAGTGCTTGGGATTATAATTCACCCCTCCACTTT	CSAWDYNSPLHF
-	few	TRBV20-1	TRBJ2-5	TGCAGTGCTAACACAGGGCCTTTCCAAGAGACCCAGTACTTC	CSANTGPFQETQYF
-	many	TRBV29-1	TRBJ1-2	TGCAGCGTTCATAGTCGGGCCTTCGATGGCTACACCTTC	CSVHSRAFDGYTF
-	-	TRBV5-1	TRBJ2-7	TGCGATAGCAGCTCCGGGACCGCCGAGCAGTACTTC	CDSSSGTAEQYF
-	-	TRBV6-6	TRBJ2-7	TGTGCCAGCAGGAGGGGACTTGTCAACGAGCAGTACTTC	CASRRGLVNEQYF
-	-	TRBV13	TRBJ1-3	TGTGCCAGCAGCTTAGTCGGGACCCGAGGGATGACCAACTCTGGAAACACCATATATTTT	CASSLVGTRGMTNSGNTIYF
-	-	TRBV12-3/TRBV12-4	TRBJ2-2	TGTGCCAGCAGTTTTCCCCTGCCCGGGGAGCTGTTTTTT	CASSFPLPGELFF
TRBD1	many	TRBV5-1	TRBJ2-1	TGCGCCAGCAGCTTACATCGGGACAGGGGCGATGAGCAGTTCTTC	CASSLHRDRGDEQFF
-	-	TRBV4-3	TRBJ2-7	TGCGCCAGCAGCCAAGCATTTGACTCCTACGAGCAGTACTTC	CASSQAFDSYEQYF
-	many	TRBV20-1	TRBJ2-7	TGCAGTGCTAGCTCAGAGTACTACGAGCAGTACTTC	CSASSEYYEQYF
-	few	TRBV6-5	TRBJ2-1	TGTGCCAGCAGTTACGGGGTAGTAGGGGTCGAGCAGTTCTTC	CASSYGVVGVEQFF
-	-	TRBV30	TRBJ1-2	TGTGCCTGGAGTGGATCTTTAACAAGTTATGGCTACACCTTC	CAWSGSLTSYGYTF
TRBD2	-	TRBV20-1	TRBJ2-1	TGCAGTGCTAGGTGGGAGGGATACAATGAGCAGTTCTTC	CSARWEGYNEQFF
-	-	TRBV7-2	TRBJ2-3	TGTGCCAGCAGCGAGGGCACGTGGGGTACGCAGTATTTT	CASSEGTWGTQYF
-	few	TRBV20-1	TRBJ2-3	TGCAGTGCTGCGAAGGGACGCGGGACGTGGGGGGGCGATACGCAGTATTTT	CSAAKGRGTWGGDTQYF
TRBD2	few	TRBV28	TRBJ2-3	TGTGCCAGCAGTCCAAGGACTAGCCGTACAGATACGCAGTATTTT	CASSPRTSRTDTQYF
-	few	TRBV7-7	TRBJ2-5	TGTGCTAGCAGCTTCAGCCTCCAAGAGACCCAGTACTTC	CASSFSLQETQYF